Following are 10 T cell receptor beta chains from one sample sequenced in a study of neoadjuvant anti-PD-1 for oral cavity cancer. Time point described: after neoadjuvant nivolumab, at surgical resection. Profiling relied on immunoSEQ multiplex PCR, and the TCRdb table lists in-frame clones only, not all of them. This table holds about 14,000 clones, approximately 74% found once. The specimen comprised PBMCs, sampled after nivolumab (anti-PD-1) treatment. Source of these receptors: a person aged 35-79 years with oral cavity squamous cell carcinoma.

This clone was detected only once. The V and J genes are TRBV6-1 and TRBJ2-1; D remains unclear. Germline assignment: CDR1 MNHNS and CDR2 SASEGT. Trimming removed 6 bases from V and 10 bases from J, with 19 bases in between. The CDR3 has 14 amino acids. The CDR3 DNA reads TGTGCCAGCAGAGGGCCGGTAGGGCCTGGGGAGCAGTTCTTC. It yields the protein CASRGPVGPGEQFF.

The gene calls are TRBV27 and TRBJ1-5; D gene unclear. Germline V gene lookup returns CDR1 MNHEY and CDR2 SMNVEV (reference sequence). Trimming took 7 bases from V and 4 from J, leaving 11 bases between them. CDR3 length equals 13 residues. CDR3 DNA sequence: TGTGCCAGCACTGGAGGGCCAAATCAGCCCCAGCATTTT. Protein product: CASTGGPNQPQHF.

V usage is TRBV7-9 and J usage is TRBJ2-7; possible D gene TRBD1, 6 bases. There are 13 residues in the CDR3. Germline CDR1 and CDR2: SEHNR and FQNEAQ (reference sequence). The V end lost 5 bases, the J end lost 0 bases, and 8 bases lay between the germline ends. The chain's CDR3 is CASSRTDSYEQYF. The DNA for the CDR3 is TGTGCCAGCAGCAGGACAGACTCCTACGAGCAGTACTTC.

The rearrangement joins TRBV7-6 to TRBJ2-7, with a possible D match to TRBD2 (7 bases). This CDR3 has 17 amino acids. CDR1 SGHVS and CDR2 FNYEAQ come from the germline V gene. With 2 bases removed from V and 6 bases from J, the gap between germline ends came to 23 bases. The CDR3 bases are TGTGCCAGCAGCTTATGGGGGGAGGGGGACACAGACAGCGAGCAGTACTTC. Translated: CASSLWGEGDTDSEQYF.

This clone was seen more than once but under ten times. The J gene is TRBJ1-1, the V gene TRBV27; 8 nucleotides line up with TRBD1. Per germline, CDR1 MNHEY and CDR2 SMNVEV (reference sequence). V lost 5 bases to trimming and J lost 1 base; unmatched junction nucleotides: 12. The CDR3 consists of 17 residues. CDR3 nucleotides: TGTGCCAGCAGTCGCACAGATCAGGGGGCCCGGAACACTGAAGCTTTCTTT. Translating it yields CASSRTDQGARNTEAFF.

The chain joins TRBV5-1 to TRBJ2-7; 9 bases align to TRBD2. The CDR3 contains 17 residues. Germline CDR1 SGHRS, CDR2 YFSETQ. Losses at the gene ends were 0 bases for V and 2 bases for J; bases not matched to a gene: 9. The CDR3, as DNA: TGCGCCAGCAGCTTGGCCTTAGCGGGAGTTACCCCCTACGAGCAGTACTTC. This translates into CASSLALAGVTPYEQYF.

This chain joins TRBV6-5 and TRBJ2-7; D is ambiguous. V shed 9 bases and J shed 5 bases, with 14 bases lying between them. From germline, CDR1 is MNHEY and CDR2 SVGAGI. The CDR3 has 12 amino acids. CDR3 in DNA: TGTGCCAGGCCCGAGGTGAAGGACGAGCAGTACTTC. It is translated as CARPEVKDEQYF.

The sample holds a few counts of this clone. The gene calls are TRBV18 and TRBJ2-2; maybe TRBD1 (5 bases). Per the germline V gene, CDR1 is KGHSH and CDR2 is LQKENI. The length of the CDR3 is 14 residues. Trimming removed 3 bases from V and 7 bases from J, with 12 bases in between. CDR3 sequence reads: CASSPTQANGELFF. CDR3 sequence (DNA): TGTGCCAGCTCACCCACACAGGCTAACGGGGAGCTGTTTTTT.

CDR3: CARSLIAAVNYEQYF. For the CDR3, the DNA is TGTGCCAGAAGCTTAATCGCGGCGGTAAACTACGAGCAGTACTTC. The chain joins TRBV7-5 to TRBJ2-7; TRBD2 is the table's D call, not checked against the DNA. TRBV7-5 constitutes a pseudogene. The CDR3 is 15 residues long.

The rearrangement links TRBV4-2 to TRBJ2-3, with TRBD2 matching over 16 bases. This CDR3 is built from 20 residues. The V segment lost 3 bases and the J segment 1 base; nucleotides outside the gene matches: 10. From germline, CDR1 is LGHNA and CDR2 YNFKEQ. The CDR3 spells CASSQDGTSGRAVRTDTQYF. The CDR3 DNA reads TGTGCCAGCAGCCAGGATGGGACTAGCGGGAGGGCCGTGCGCACAGATACGCAGTATTTT.